One and the same sample provided the 8 T cell receptor beta chains below, sequenced in a study of T cells in Graves' hyperthyroidism and ophthalmopathy. RNA transcripts provided the source from which TCR beta CDR3 regions were amplified. The HTBI set primed first-round TCR CDR3 RT-PCR. TCRdb reprocessed the multiplex PCR reads via MiXCR and lists one record per CDR3 protein. The top ten clones hold roughly 4.3% of a sample with fewer than 650,000 distinct CDR3 sequences, around 15% of them seen once. The specimen was blood. The receptors shown here come from a woman aged 40 to 50 with Graves' ophthalmopathy.

Many counts were recorded for this clonotype. The V call is TRBV11-1, the J call TRBJ2-2; D is undetermined. Looked up from germline, CDR1 is SGHAT and CDR2 is FQDESV (reference sequence). The CDR3 length is 17 residues. Trimming took 7 bases from V and 0 from J, leaving 18 bases between them. Written as DNA, the CDR3 is TGTGCCAGCACCCCACCCCGGATAGTATCGAACACCGGGGAGCTGTTTTTT. Protein product: CASTPPRIVSNTGELFF.

This clonotype was picked up many times. The J gene is TRBJ1-1, the V gene TRBV20-1, with D possibly TRBD1 on 6 matching bases. The CDR3 has 12 amino acids. Germline lookup yields CDR1 DFQATT and CDR2 SNEGSKA (reference sequence). V was cut by 5 bases and J by 5 bases, with 12 bases left in between. CDR3 sequence: CSAGLGGTEAFF. The CDR3 region has the DNA TGCAGTGCTGGGCTAGGGGGAACTGAAGCTTTCTTT.

This clonotype showed up many times. The rearrangement joins TRBV5-1 to TRBJ1-2; D gene ambiguous. This CDR3 spans 13 amino acids. CDR1 SGHRS and CDR2 YFSETQ come from the germline V gene. Deletions cut 0 bases from V and 5 bases from J, with 8 bases between. The CDR3 region is CASSLGDGYGYTF. The CDR3 bases are TGCGCCAGCAGCTTGGGAGACGGGTATGGCTACACCTTC.

This clonotype was seen repeatedly, ten times or more. J is TRBJ2-5 and V is TRBV29-1; the match to TRBD1 covers 7 bases. Looked up from germline, CDR1 is SQVTM and CDR2 is ANQGSEA. J gave up 2 bases and V 3 bases, and 6 bases lay outside the gene matches. CDR3 length: 14 residues. The CDR3 here is CSVDGDSLQETQYF. The CDR3 DNA is TGCAGCGTTGATGGGGACAGCTTACAAGAGACCCAGTACTTC.

The chain joins TRBV4-1 to TRBJ1-1; possibly TRBD1 for D (5 bases). The CDR3 runs 14 residues. Trimming left V 4 bases short and J 5 bases short, with 14 bases between. Germline V CDR1 and CDR2: MGHRA, YSYEKL. CDR3 sequence reads: CASSPPTGGTEAFF. In nucleotides, the CDR3 is TGCGCCAGCAGCCCCCCGACTGGGGGAACTGAAGCTTTCTTT.

This clonotype was seen a few times. The chain recombines TRBV30 with TRBJ1-2; tentative D call: TRBD1 (5 bases). Deletions cut 2 bases from V and 8 bases from J, with 15 bases between. Germline CDR1 reads GTSNPN; CDR2 reads SVGIG (reference sequence). The CDR3 is 13 residues long. CDR3 amino acids: CAWSPGLRRGYTF. The DNA of the CDR3 is TGTGCCTGGAGTCCGGGGCTAAGGAGAGGCTACACCTTC.

This clonotype was counted a few times. This sequence joins TRBV5-1 and TRBJ2-5; D gene unclear. V shed 3 bases and J shed 3 bases, with 6 bases lying between them. The CDR3 runs 12 residues. CDR1 SGHRS and CDR2 YFSETQ come from the germline V gene. The DNA for the CDR3 is TGCGCCAGCAGCTCCAATGAAGAGACCCAGTACTTC. Translated: CASSSNEETQYF. Drawing the rest from reference TRBV5-1 and TRBJ2-5, the complete variable domain is KAGVTQTPRYLIKTRGQQVTLSCSPISGHRSVSWYQQTPGQGLQFLFEYFSETQRNKGNFPGRFSGRQFSNSRSEMNVSTLELGDSALYLCASSSNEETQYFGPGTRLLVL.

This clonotype was picked up a small number of times. The V call is TRBV7-8, the J call TRBJ2-5; D is perhaps TRBD1 (5 bases). With 2 bases removed from V and 1 base from J, the gap between germline ends came to 14 bases. Germline V gene data show CDR1 as SGHVS and CDR2 as FQNEAQ. The CDR3 covers 16 residues. The CDR3 here is CASSLRGFDSQETQYF. The CDR3 DNA reads as TGTGCCAGCAGCTTAAGGGGCTTCGACAGCCAAGAGACCCAGTACTTC.